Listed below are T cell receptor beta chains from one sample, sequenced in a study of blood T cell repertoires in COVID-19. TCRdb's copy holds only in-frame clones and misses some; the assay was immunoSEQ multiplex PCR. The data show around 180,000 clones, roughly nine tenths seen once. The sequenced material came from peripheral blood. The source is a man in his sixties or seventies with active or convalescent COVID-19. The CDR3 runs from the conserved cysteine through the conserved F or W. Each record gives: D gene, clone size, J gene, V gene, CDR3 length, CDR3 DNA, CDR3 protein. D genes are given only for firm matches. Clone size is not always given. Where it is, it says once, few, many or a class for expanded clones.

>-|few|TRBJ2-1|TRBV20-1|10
TGCAGTGCGGGCGCGAATGAGCAGTTCTTC
CSAGANEQFF
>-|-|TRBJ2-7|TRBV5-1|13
TGCGCCAGCAGCTTAGGCGGGACCTACGAGCAGTACTTC
CASSLGGTYEQYF
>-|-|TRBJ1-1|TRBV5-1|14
TGCGCCAGCAGCTTGGATGGTCAGGTCGCGGGAGCTTTCTTT
CASSLDGQVAGAFF
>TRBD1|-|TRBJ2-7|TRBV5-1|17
TGCGCCAGCAGCTTGGTGTCCCCCGGGACAGGTTGGTACGAGCAGTACTTC
CASSLVSPGTGWYEQYF
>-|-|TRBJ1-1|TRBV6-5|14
TGTGCCAGCGAGAAAGGGCAGGGGTTCACTGAAGCTTTCTTT
CASEKGQGFTEAFF
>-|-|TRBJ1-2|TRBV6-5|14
TGTGCCAGCAGTTACGACTCACATAACTATGGCTACACCTTC
CASSYDSHNYGYTF
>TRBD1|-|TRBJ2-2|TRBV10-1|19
TGCGCCAGCAGTGGAAGGGGGCTAAAGGCCCACTTGAACACCGGGGAGCTGTTTTTT
CASSGRGLKAHLNTGELFF
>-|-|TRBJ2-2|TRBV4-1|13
TGCGCCAGCAGCCAAGGAGCACCCGGGGAGCTGTTTTTT
CASSQGAPGELFF
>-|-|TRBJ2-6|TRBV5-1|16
TGCGCCAGCAGTTCCTTTCAGGGGTCTGGGGCCAACGTCCTGACTTTC
CASSSFQGSGANVLTF
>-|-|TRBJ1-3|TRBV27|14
TGTGCCAGCAGTTTGAGAGGAGTTGGAAACACCATATATTTT
CASSLRGVGNTIYF
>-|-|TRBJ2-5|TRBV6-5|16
TGTGCCAGCAGTTACTCTTCTCGGGGGAGTAGAGAGACCCAGTACTTC
CASSYSSRGSRETQYF
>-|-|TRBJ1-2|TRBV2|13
TGTGCCAGCAGAAGGACACAACTACCTGGCTACACCTTC
CASRRTQLPGYTF
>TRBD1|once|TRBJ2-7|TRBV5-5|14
TGTGCCAGCAGCTTGGTGGGACAGGGGTACGAGCAGTACTTC
CASSLVGQGYEQYF
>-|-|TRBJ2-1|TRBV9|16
TGTGCCAGCAGCGTAGGAGCTGGACTGATGATGAATGAGCAGTTCTTC
CASSVGAGLMMNEQFF
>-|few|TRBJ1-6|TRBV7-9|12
TGTGCCGCGGGGCAGTCTAATTCACCCCTCCACTTT
CAAGQSNSPLHF
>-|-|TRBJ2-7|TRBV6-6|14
TGTGCCAGCAGTTACTCGGACTCGCACTACGAGCAGTACTTC
CASSYSDSHYEQYF
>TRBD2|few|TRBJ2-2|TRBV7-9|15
TGTGCCAGCACCGAAGCGGGAGGAGGGGTCGGGGAGCTGTTTTTT
CASTEAGGGVGELFF
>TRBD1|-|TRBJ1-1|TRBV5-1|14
TGCGCCAGCAGCCGGGACAGGGGATACACTGAAGCTTTCTTT
CASSRDRGYTEAFF
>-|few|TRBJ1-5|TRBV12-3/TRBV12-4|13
TGTGCCAGCAGTCAGAGGGACATCGGGGCCCAGCATTTT
CASSQRDIGAQHF
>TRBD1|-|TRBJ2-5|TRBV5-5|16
TGTGCCAGCAGGGCAGGCGCGGCAGGGGGTGGAGAGACCCAGTACTTC
CASRAGAAGGGETQYF
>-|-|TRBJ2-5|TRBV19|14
TGTGCCAGTAGTATAGATTGGAGTCAAGAGACCCAGTACTTC
CASSIDWSQETQYF
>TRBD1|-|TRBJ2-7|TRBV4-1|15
TGCGCCAGCAGCCAAGTACCACAGGGGATCTACGAGCAGTACTTC
CASSQVPQGIYEQYF
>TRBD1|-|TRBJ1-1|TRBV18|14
TGTGCCAGCTCTCAACAGGGGAAAAACACTGAAGCTTTCTTT
CASSQQGKNTEAFF
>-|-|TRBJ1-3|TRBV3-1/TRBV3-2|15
TGTGCCAGCAGCCTCGACAGGAGCTCTGGAAACACCATATATTTT
CASSLDRSSGNTIYF
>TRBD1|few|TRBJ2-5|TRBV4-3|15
TGCGCCAGCAGCATCACAGGGGGATTGGGTGAGACCCAGTACTTC
CASSITGGLGETQYF
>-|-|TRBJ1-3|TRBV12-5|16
TGTGCTAGTGGTTTCGACCCACAGGGCTCTGGAAACACCATATATTTT
CASGFDPQGSGNTIYF
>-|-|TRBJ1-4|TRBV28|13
TGTGCCAGCAAACAGGGCTCGGATGAAAAACTGTTTTTT
CASKQGSDEKLFF
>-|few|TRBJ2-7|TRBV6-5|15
TGTGCCAGCAGTTACTCGGGGGCAAAATCCTACGAGCAGTACTTC
CASSYSGAKSYEQYF
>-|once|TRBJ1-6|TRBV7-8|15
TGTGCCAGCAGCTTAGAGGGACATTTTGGGTCACCCCTCCACTTT
CASSLEGHFGSPLHF
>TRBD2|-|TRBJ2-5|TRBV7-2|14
TGTGCCAGCAGCTTAGCGGGGGGAGGGGAGACCCAGTACTTC
CASSLAGGGETQYF
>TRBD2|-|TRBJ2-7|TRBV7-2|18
TGTGCCAGCAGCTTTAATCCGGGACTAGCGGCGCCCTCCTACGAGCAGTACTTC
CASSFNPGLAAPSYEQYF
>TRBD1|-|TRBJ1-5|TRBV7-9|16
TGTGCCAGCAGCACAACACAGGGGGGCCCCAATCAGCCCCAGCATTTT
CASSTTQGGPNQPQHF
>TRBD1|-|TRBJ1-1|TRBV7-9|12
TGTGCCAGCAGCCCCGGGACAGGCGAAGCTTTCTTT
CASSPGTGEAFF
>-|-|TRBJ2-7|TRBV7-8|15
TGTGCCAGCAGCTTAGGTCCAGGGAAGGCCCACGAGCAGTACTTC
CASSLGPGKAHEQYF
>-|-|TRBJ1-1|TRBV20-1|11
TGCAGTGCTACACAGAACACTGAAGCTTTCTTT
CSATQNTEAFF
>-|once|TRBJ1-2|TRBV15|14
TGTGCCACCAGCAGGGGGGGGGCCGGCTATGGCTACACCTTC
CATSRGGAGYGYTF
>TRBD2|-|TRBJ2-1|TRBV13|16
TGTGCCAGCAGCTTAGGTAGCGGGAGGGCCTACAATGAGCAGTTCTTC
CASSLGSGRAYNEQFF
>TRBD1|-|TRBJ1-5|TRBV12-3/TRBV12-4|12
TGTGCCACCGGGACAGGGGATCAGCCCCAGCATTTT
CATGTGDQPQHF
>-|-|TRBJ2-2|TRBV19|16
TGTGCCAGTACGACCCTTCGACAGGTCCACACCGGGGAGCTGTTTTTT
CASTTLRQVHTGELFF
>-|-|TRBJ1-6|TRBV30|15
TGTGCCTGGAAGTTAGGGGGTTTCGGAAATTCACCCCTCCACTTT
CAWKLGGFGNSPLHF
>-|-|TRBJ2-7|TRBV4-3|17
TGCGCCAGCAGCCAAGGTTACAAGGGAGAAGTCCCTTACGAGCAGTACTTC
CASSQGYKGEVPYEQYF
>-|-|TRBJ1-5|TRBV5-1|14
TGCGCCAGCAGCCCAGGGCAGGCTGAACAGCCCCAGCATTTT
CASSPGQAEQPQHF
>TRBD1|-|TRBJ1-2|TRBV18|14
TGTGCCAGCTCACCAACAGGGGTTAGCTATGGCTACACCTTC
CASSPTGVSYGYTF
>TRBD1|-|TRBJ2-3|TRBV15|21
TGTGCCACCAGCAGAGACCTTGTACAGGGGGGTATCTCGGCAACAGCAGATACGCAGTATTTT
CATSRDLVQGGISATADTQYF
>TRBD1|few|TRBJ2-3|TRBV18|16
TGTGCCAGCTCACCGACAGGGATGGAGGCCACAGATACGCAGTATTTT
CASSPTGMEATDTQYF
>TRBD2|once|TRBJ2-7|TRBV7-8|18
TGTGCCAGCAGCCGAGTAAGGGGACTAGCGGGAGGGCGAAACGAGCAGTACTTC
CASSRVRGLAGGRNEQYF
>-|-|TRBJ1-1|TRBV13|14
TGTGCCAGCAGCTTCCAACACCCGAACACTGAAGCTTTCTTT
CASSFQHPNTEAFF
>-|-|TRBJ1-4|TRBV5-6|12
TGTGCCAGCAGCTTGGGGGCCTCAAAACTGTTTTTT
CASSLGASKLFF
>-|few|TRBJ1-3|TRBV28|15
TGTGCCAGCAGCGGGGGGTTGGACTCTGGAAACACCATATATTTT
CASSGGLDSGNTIYF
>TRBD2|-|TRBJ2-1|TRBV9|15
TGTGCCAGCAGCGTATGGCAGCGGGGGATCAATGAGCAGTTCTTC
CASSVWQRGINEQFF